This T cell receptor (beta chain) was retrieved from a study of shared clonotypes between healthy human individuals. The overall study: The study drew on a couple of women and a few men aged 18 to 49 as donors. Plates per donor: three CD4 naive, three CD4 memory, two CD8 naive, one CD8 memory.

Generated by immunoSEQ multiplex PCR, the TCRdb table keeps only in-frame clones and is missing some. The data contain 630,000 or so clones, 95% to 98% of them seen just once; the ten biggest clones take up 0.3%. A single count supports this clone. In the naive CD8 group, cells lacked CD45RO and were positively selected for CCR7, so terminally differentiated effector memory CD45RA+ cells were left out. Germline-derived CDR1 and CDR2 are MGHDK and SYGVNS. V gave up 1 base and J gave up 6 bases, with 10 bases separating them. The CDR3 totals 14 residues. The sample taken for sequencing was naive CD8+ T cells sorted from blood. The rearrangement links TRBV25-1 to TRBJ1-5, with D hard to call. The receptor comes from a man aged 25 to 45 in good health. The CDR3 loop reads CASSELGAGQPQHF. Written as DNA, the CDR3 is TGTGCCAGCAGTGAATTGGGCGCCGGTCAGCCCCAGCATTTT.